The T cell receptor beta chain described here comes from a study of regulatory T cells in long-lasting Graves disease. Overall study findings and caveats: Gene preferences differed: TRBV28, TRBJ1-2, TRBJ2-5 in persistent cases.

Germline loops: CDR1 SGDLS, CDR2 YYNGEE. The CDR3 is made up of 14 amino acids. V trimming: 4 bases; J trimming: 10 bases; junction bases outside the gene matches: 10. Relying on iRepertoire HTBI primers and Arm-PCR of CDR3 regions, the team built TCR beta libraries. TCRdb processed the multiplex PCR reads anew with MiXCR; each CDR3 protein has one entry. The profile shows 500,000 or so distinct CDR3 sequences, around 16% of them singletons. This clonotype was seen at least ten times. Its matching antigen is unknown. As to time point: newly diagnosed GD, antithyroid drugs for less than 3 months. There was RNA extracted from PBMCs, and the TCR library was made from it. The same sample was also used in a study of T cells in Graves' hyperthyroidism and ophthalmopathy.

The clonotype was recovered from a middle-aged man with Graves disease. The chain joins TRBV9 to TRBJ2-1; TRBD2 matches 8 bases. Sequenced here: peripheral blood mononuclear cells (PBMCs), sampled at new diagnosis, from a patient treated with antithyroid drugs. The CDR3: CASSMGLVLGEQFF. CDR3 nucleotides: TGTGCCAGCAGCATGGGACTAGTCCTTGGCGAGCAGTTCTTC.